A single sample gave rise to the 24 T cell receptor beta chains below, sequenced in a study of shared clonotypes between healthy human individuals. Only in-frame clones appear in the TCRdb table, and some are missing; sequencing was by immunoSEQ multiplex PCR. The profile shows some 2.3 million clones, 85% to 95% of them singletons. The sequenced sample was naive CD4+ T cells from PBMCs. The subset was: CD45RA+ positively selected. Every receptor here comes from a man aged 18 to 30 in good health. Some clones in this sample may be carry-over from other donors' samples.

This rearrangement joins TRBV27 to TRBJ2-2; D not certain. From germline, CDR1 is MNHEY and CDR2 SMNVEV (reference sequence). This CDR3 spans 16 amino acids. Deletions cut 3 bases from V and 1 base from J, with 12 bases between. CDR3 DNA: TGTGCCAGCAGTTTGGGTCAGACCCTGAACACCGGGGAGCTGTTTTTT. It is translated as CASSLGQTLNTGELFF.

This clone was counted only a few times. This chain links TRBV7-8 with TRBJ1-1; D is unclear. The CDR3 has 15 residues. Trimming took off 3 bases at V and 1 base at J, with 12 bases between the two ends. Germline lookup yields CDR1 SGHVS and CDR2 FQNEAQ. The CDR3 nucleotides are TGTGCCAGCAGCTTGTCACACCCTAAGAACACTGAAGCTTTCTTT. This encodes CASSLSHPKNTEAFF.

The CDR3 is CASSSAQVGYNEQFF. Here the CDR3 DNA reads TGTGCCAGCAGCTCTGCGCAGGTGGGGTACAATGAGCAGTTCTTC. This chain joins TRBV5-4 and TRBJ2-1; no reliable D call. This CDR3 spans 15 amino acids. Germline CDR1 is SGHNT and CDR2 is YYREEE (reference sequence). Trimming removed 3 bases at V and 4 bases at J, with 14 bases between.

This clone was recorded a few times. This CDR3 reads CAWSVSGQRYTF. In DNA form, the CDR3 reads TGTGCCTGGAGTGTAAGTGGGCAGCGCTACACCTTC. V usage is TRBV30 and J usage is TRBJ1-2; D is unclear. With 0 bases removed from V and 9 bases from J, the gap between germline ends came to 11 bases. The CDR3 has 12 amino acids. Germline V gives CDR1 GTSNPN, CDR2 SVGIG (reference sequence).

The rearrangement joins TRBV28 to TRBJ2-1; weak D call: TRBD1 (9 bases). The CDR3 extends over 14 amino acids. The germline V gene encodes CDR1 MDHEN and CDR2 SYDVKM. The V end lost 6 bases, the J end lost 7 bases, and 16 bases lay between the germline ends. The CDR3 DNA reads TGTGCCAGCAGGGGACAGGGCGGGGGGAATGAGCAGTTCTTC. It is translated as CASRGQGGGNEQFF.

This clone came up once. The chain employs TRBV25-1 and TRBJ1-1; 7 bases map to TRBD1. J lost 9 bases, V lost 2 bases, and 3 bases had no gene match. The V gene's germline CDR1 is MGHDK and CDR2 SYGVNS. The CDR3 sequence is 12 residues long. The CDR3 region has the DNA TGTGCCAGCAGTGAAACGACAGGGAAAGCTTTCTTT. This encodes CASSETTGKAFF.

The V gene is TRBV19, the J gene TRBJ2-7; TRBD1 matches at 8 bases. This CDR3 region has 13 residues. CDR1 is LNHDA and CDR2 is SQIVND in the germline V gene (reference sequence). The junction had 9 bases not matched to a gene; V was cut back by 9 bases and J by 5 bases. CDR3 sequence: CASGQGIVHEQYF. The DNA for the CDR3 is TGTGCCAGCGGACAGGGTATCGTCCACGAGCAGTACTTC.

The rearrangement joins TRBV5-6 to TRBJ2-7; D perhaps matches TRBD1 (5 bases). Trimming took off 4 bases at V and 2 bases at J, with 16 bases between the two ends. The CDR3 spans 15 residues. Germline V gene sequence: CDR1 SGHDT, CDR2 YYEEEE. The CDR3 DNA is TGTGCCAGCAGCCATCCGACAGAGCCCACCTACGAGCAGTACTTC. The encoded protein is CASSHPTEPTYEQYF.

V is TRBV5-4 and J is TRBJ2-6, with D perhaps being TRBD1 or TRBD2 (5 bases each). V was pared by 4 bases and J by 2 bases, with 13 bases between. This CDR3 comprises 16 residues. The germline CDR1 and CDR2 sequences are SGHNT and YYREEE (reference sequence). This CDR3 reads CASSGGLGAGANVLTF. As DNA, the CDR3 is TGTGCCAGCAGCGGGGGATTGGGGGCTGGGGCCAACGTCCTGACTTTC.

This chain joins TRBV5-1 and TRBJ2-3, with 7 bases lining up with TRBD1. Germline V CDR1 and CDR2: SGHRS, YFSETQ. Trimming at V came to 3 bases and at J to 2 bases, leaving 6 bases not matched to a gene. This CDR3 is 15 amino acids long. The CDR3 loop reads CASSSLTGYTDTQYF. CDR3 DNA sequence: TGCGCCAGCAGCTCCTTGACAGGGTACACAGATACGCAGTATTTT.

This clone was seen a few times. The rearrangement joins TRBV30 to TRBJ1-5, with unresolved D. V was pared by 0 bases and J by 6 bases, with 9 bases between. This CDR3 spans 13 amino acids. Germline V CDR1 and CDR2: GTSNPN, SVGIG (reference sequence). This CDR3 reads CAWSVTQFQPQHF. The CDR3 DNA reads as TGTGCCTGGAGTGTCACACAGTTTCAGCCCCAGCATTTT.

The chain combines TRBV27 with TRBJ1-4; possibly TRBD1 for D (5 bases). V was clipped by 5 bases and J by 7 bases, with 17 bases between them. CDR1 and CDR2 from the germline V gene are MNHEY and SMNVEV (reference sequence). This CDR3 has 15 residues. The CDR3 protein is CASSPPGLGGEKLFF. In DNA, the CDR3 is TGTGCCAGCAGTCCCCCGGGGCTTGGGGGTGAAAAACTGTTTTTT.

This clone was picked up one time. The gene calls are TRBV28 and TRBJ2-2, with a possible D match to TRBD2 (5 bases). CDR1 is MDHEN and CDR2 is SYDVKM in the germline V gene. The CDR3 is 15 amino acids. The V and J ends lost 5 bases and 7 bases respectively, with 17 bases between them. The CDR3 region is CASSPTPGFHGELFF. The CDR3 bases are TGTGCCAGCAGTCCGACCCCGGGGTTTCACGGGGAGCTGTTTTTT.

The sample holds one count of this clone. The chain is built from TRBV5-1 and TRBJ2-3; no firm D call. The CDR3 has 17 amino acids. V was pared by 0 bases and J by 0 bases, with 14 bases between. Germline V gives CDR1 SGHRS, CDR2 YFSETQ. CDR3 DNA: TGCGCCAGCAGCTTGGGGACCTGGTACTCTAGCACAGATACGCAGTATTTT. Translating gives CASSLGTWYSSTDTQYF.

The V and J genes are TRBV6-1 and TRBJ1-2; D is unclear. The CDR3 has 12 amino acids. Germline CDR1 is MNHNS and CDR2 is SASEGT. Trimming shortened V by 4 bases and J by 3 bases, and 6 bases separated the two germline ends. The CDR3 coding sequence is TGTGCCAGCAGTGGTTGGGACTATGGCTACACCTTC. Protein product: CASSGWDYGYTF.

The chain carries TRBV28 and TRBJ2-3; 7 nucleotides match TRBD1. Unmatched junction bases numbered 6, after V lost 8 bases and J lost 4 bases. Germline assignment: CDR1 MDHEN and CDR2 SYDVKM. This CDR3 spans 13 amino acids. CDR3 in amino acids: CASRGQLPDTQYF. Written as DNA, the CDR3 is TGTGCCAGCCGGGGACAGTTGCCAGATACGCAGTATTTT.

The chain couples TRBV30 to TRBJ1-2, with 7 bases matching TRBD1. Germline trimming cut 0 bases from V and 7 bases from J; bases unmatched to any gene: 5. The CDR3 runs to 13 residues. In germline, CDR1 is GTSNPN, CDR2 SVGIG (reference sequence). CDR3 in amino acids: CAWSVDRVGGYTF. For the CDR3, the DNA is TGTGCCTGGAGTGTAGACAGGGTTGGTGGCTACACCTTC.

The CDR3, as DNA: TGCGCCAGCAGCTTGGCCGGGGATTCGGCCAGGGCTGGAGGCTACACCTTC. As protein: CASSLAGDSARAGGYTF. The chain carries TRBV5-1 and TRBJ1-2; possibly TRBD1 for D (5 bases). Germline CDR1 reads SGHRS; CDR2 reads YFSETQ. V was clipped by 0 bases and J by 8 bases, with 23 bases between them. CDR3 length: 17 amino acids.

The chain joins TRBV5-1 to TRBJ2-7; possibly TRBD1 for D (6 bases). CDR1 and CDR2 from the germline V gene are SGHRS and YFSETQ. The CDR3 is 13 amino acids. Trimming took 3 bases from V and 3 from J, leaving 10 bases between them. The CDR3 spells CASSWDKLYEQYF. In DNA form, the CDR3 reads TGCGCCAGCAGCTGGGACAAACTCTACGAGCAGTACTTC.

The rearrangement joins TRBV28 to TRBJ2-7; tentative D call: TRBD2 (7 bases). Germline V gene lookup returns CDR1 MDHEN and CDR2 SYDVKM. The V and J ends lost 7 bases and 2 bases respectively, with 15 bases between them. The CDR3 spans 14 residues. In DNA form, the CDR3 reads TGTGCCAGCAAGGCGGGGGCCTCTCCCTACGAGCAGTACTTC. Translating gives CASKAGASPYEQYF.

This chain links TRBV10-3 with TRBJ1-1; no reliable D call. Per germline, CDR1 ENHRY and CDR2 SYGVKD. The length of the CDR3 is 11 residues. Trimming stripped 1 base from V and 8 bases from J, with 5 bases between. CDR3 nucleotides: TGTGCCATCAGTGAGTACAGAGAAGCTTTCTTT. Encoded protein: CAISEYREAFF.

V and J are TRBV5-4 and TRBJ2-1, with TRBD2 matching 9 bases. Germline trimming cut 4 bases from V and 10 bases from J; bases unmatched to any gene: 9. Germline V gives CDR1 SGHNT, CDR2 YYREEE (reference sequence). The length of the CDR3 is 14 residues. CDR3: CASSLFAGGIEQFF. The CDR3 DNA follows: TGTGCCAGCAGCCTATTTGCGGGAGGGATCGAGCAGTTCTTC.

The chain combines TRBV7-2 with TRBJ1-2, with a tentative D call TRBD1 (6 bases). Germline CDR1 SGHTA, CDR2 FQGNSA. Trimming removed 2 bases at V and 5 bases at J, with 12 bases between. The CDR3 spans 14 residues. The CDR3 DNA follows: TGTGCCAGCAGCTTAATCGCTGGACAGTATGGCTACACCTTC. Protein: CASSLIAGQYGYTF.

As to this clone: Other DNA variants within this sample encode the same CDR3. The chain recombines TRBV6-6 with TRBJ1-5; possibly TRBD1 for D (6 bases). V dropped 0 bases and J dropped 7 bases, with 13 bases sitting between them. The CDR3 covers 15 residues. Germline assignment: CDR1 MNHNY and CDR2 SVGAGI (reference sequence). The CDR3 DNA follows: TGTGCCAGCAGTTACTCCCCAGGGGCGGGCCAGCCCCAGCATTTT. As protein: CASSYSPGAGQPQHF.